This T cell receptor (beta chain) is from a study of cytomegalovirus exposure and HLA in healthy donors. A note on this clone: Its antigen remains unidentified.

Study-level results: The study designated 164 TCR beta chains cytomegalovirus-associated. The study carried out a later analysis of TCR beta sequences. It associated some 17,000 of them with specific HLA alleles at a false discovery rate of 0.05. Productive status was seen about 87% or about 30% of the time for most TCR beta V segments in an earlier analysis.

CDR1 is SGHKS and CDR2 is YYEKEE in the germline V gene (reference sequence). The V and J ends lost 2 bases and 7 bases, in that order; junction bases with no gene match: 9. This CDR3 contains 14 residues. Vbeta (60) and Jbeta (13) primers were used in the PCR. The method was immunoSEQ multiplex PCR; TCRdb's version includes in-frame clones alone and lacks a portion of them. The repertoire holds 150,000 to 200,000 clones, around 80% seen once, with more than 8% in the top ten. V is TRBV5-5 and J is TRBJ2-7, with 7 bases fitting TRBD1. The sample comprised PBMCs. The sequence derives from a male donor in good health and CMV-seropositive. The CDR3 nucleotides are TGTGCCAGCAGCTTACAAGGTAGGGGGCGGGAGCAGTACTTC. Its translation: CASSLQGRGREQYF.